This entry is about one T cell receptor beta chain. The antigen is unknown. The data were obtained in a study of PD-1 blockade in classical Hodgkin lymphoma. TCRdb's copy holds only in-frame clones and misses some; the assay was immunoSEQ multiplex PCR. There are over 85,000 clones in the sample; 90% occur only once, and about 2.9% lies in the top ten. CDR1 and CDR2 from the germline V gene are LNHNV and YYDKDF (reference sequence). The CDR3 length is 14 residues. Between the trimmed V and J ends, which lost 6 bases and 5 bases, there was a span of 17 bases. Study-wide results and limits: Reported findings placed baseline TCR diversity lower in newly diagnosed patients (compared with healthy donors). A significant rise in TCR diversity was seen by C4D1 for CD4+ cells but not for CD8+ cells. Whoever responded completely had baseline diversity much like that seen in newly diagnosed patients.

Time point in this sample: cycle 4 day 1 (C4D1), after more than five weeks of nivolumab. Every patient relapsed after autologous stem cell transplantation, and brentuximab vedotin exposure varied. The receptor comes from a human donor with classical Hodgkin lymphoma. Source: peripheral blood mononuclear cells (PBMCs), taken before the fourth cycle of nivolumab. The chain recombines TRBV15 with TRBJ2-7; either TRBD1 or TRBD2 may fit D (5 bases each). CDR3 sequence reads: CATRARDGIHEQYF. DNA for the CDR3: TGTGCCACCAGGGCCCGGGACGGGATTCACGAGCAGTACTTC.